This TCR beta chain was captured by sequencing in a study of cytomegalovirus exposure and HLA in healthy donors. Turning to the study itself: HLA-typed donors were the source of approximately 80 million unique TCRs, which an early data release held.

Vbeta (60) and Jbeta (13) primers were used in the PCR. The protocol was immunoSEQ multiplex PCR, while the TCRdb copy is restricted to in-frame clones and leaves out a portion. The table records over 75,000 clones, roughly 83% of them present only once. In germline, CDR1 is ENHRY, CDR2 SYGVKD. This CDR3 has 15 amino acids. V was clipped by 3 bases and J by 2 bases; unmatched bases: 4. As regards this clone: The target antigen is unknown.

Regarding the study as a whole: It was reported that the classifier diagnosed cytomegalovirus status with high specificity and sensitivity in both the original and validation cohorts. In an earlier analysis, about 90% or about 30%: the productive usage of most TCR beta V segments. Follow-up analysis found HLA locus-dependent TCR association rates, highest for DRB1 and lowest for HLA-C.

This chain uses TRBV10-3 with TRBJ2-3, with 8 bases that match TRBD2. The TCR sequence derives from a male donor in good health and CMV-seropositive. The sequenced sample consisted of PBMCs. CDR3 sequence: CAISEKREITDTQYF. Written as DNA, the CDR3 is TGTGCCATCAGTGAAAAGCGGGAGATCACAGATACGCAGTATTTT.